The clone carrying this T cell receptor beta chain was detected only a few times. Time point indicated: patch test 3, about 24 weeks after DPC sensitization. The treatment was: therapeutic diphenylcyclopropenone sensitization with weekly scalp DPC. Total RNA was extracted from unfractionated whole blood. These data come from a study of human T cells and chemical hapten exposure. TCRdb reprocessed the RACE reads with MiXCR, giving one entry per CDR3 protein. The sample yields tens of thousands of distinct CDR3 sequences, over 7.5% seen once. V was shortened by 5 bases and J by 5 bases, with 13 bases between the two germline ends. Germline CDR1 reads KGHSH; CDR2 reads LQKENI. CDR3 length: 14 residues.

The clonotype originates from a man in his forties or fifties with alopecia areata. Some clones in this sample may be carry-over from other donors' samples. This chain joins TRBV18 and TRBJ1-5, with D uncertain. This specimen consisted of whole blood, obtained in connection with sensitization to the hapten diphenylcyclopropenone (DPC). CDR3 in DNA: TGTGCCAGCTCAGGATCCCTGGAGGATCAGCCCCAGCATTTT. Translation gives CASSGSLEDQPQHF.